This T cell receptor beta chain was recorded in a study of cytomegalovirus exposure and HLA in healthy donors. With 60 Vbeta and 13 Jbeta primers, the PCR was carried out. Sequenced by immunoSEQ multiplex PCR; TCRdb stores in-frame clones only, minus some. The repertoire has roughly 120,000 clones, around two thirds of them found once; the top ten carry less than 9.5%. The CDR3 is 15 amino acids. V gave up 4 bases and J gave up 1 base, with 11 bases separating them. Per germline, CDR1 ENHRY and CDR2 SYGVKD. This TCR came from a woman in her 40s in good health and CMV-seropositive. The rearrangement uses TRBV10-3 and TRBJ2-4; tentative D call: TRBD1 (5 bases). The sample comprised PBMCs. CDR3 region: CAISADTGAKNIQYF. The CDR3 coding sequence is TGTGCCATCAGTGCGGACACCGGGGCCAAAAACATTCAGTACTTC.